This T cell receptor beta chain was identified in a study of tumor-infiltrating lymphocytes in primary liver carcinoma. It was unsorted whole blood that yielded blood RNA, and germline DNA was also extracted. The CDR3 is 14 residues long. Comments on this clonotype: Sequence at one end of the junction differs from germline and may be a read error.

Production of TCR beta cDNA used 500 ng total RNA together with a constant-region primer. Generation of the TCR beta libraries relied on three nested multiplex PCR rounds using slightly modified ARM-PCR. Two initial PCR rounds of about 11 cycles each paired TRBV1-TRBV30 forward primers with a C-beta reverse primer. TCRdb re-analysed the multiplex PCR reads in MiXCR, keeping a single row per CDR3 protein. In the table there are over 250,000 distinct CDR3 sequences, around three fifths of which are singletons. Sequenced input: peripheral blood. This sequence was found in a woman aged 25-40 years with primary liver carcinoma and hepatitis B virus infection. The chain carries TRBV12-3 or TRBV12-4 and TRBJ2-1, with 10 bases that match TRBD2. CDR3 DNA: TGTGCCAGCAGTCGAGCGGGAGGGCCTGGTGAGCGGTTCTTC. Its translation: CASSRAGGPGERFF.